These 10 T cell receptor beta chains were all obtained from the same sample, sequenced in a study of regulatory T cells in long-lasting Graves disease (dated by TCRdb to the early 2020s). The library was made by multiplex PCR. Sequencing used an Illumina HiSeq 4000. CDR3 regions were amplified by Arm-PCR with iRepertoire HTBI primers to construct TCR beta libraries. TCRdb reran the public reads through fastp at Q25 and MiXCR, keeping productive beta chains. One record per CDR3 amino acid sequence lists the most common genes and DNA. The sample data list about 290,000 distinct CDR3 sequences, and roughly 21% of these were observed just once. The ten largest clones add up to around three fifths of the sample. What the time point label conveys for this sample: persistent/refractory GD, antithyroid drugs over 5 years with positive TRAb. RNA was extracted from PBMCs in TRIzol for both TCR sequencing and RNA sequencing.

Material: peripheral blood mononuclear cells (PBMCs), obtained when the disease was refractory, from a patient treated with antithyroid drugs. All receptors come from a female donor with Graves disease.

With respect to this clonotype: An end of the junction does not agree with germline; a read error may underlie this. The J gene is TRBJ2-5, the V gene TRBV24-1; 7 nucleotides agree with TRBD2. The germline V gene encodes CDR1 KGHDR and CDR2 SFDVKD. The CDR3 has 14 residues. The CDR3: CATSTWGTKEAQYF. The CDR3 bases are TGTGCCACTAGTACCTGGGGGACTAAAGAGGCCCAGTACTTC.

The chain employs TRBV6-1 and TRBJ2-2, with a possible D match to TRBD1 (5 bases). The CDR3 is 13 amino acids. V lost 6 bases and J 5 bases, leaving 10 bases between the germline ends. CDR1 and CDR2 (germline): MNHNS, SASEGT. As DNA, the CDR3 is TGTGCCAGCAGAGGGGCCTCGACCGGGGAGCTGTTTTTT. Residues: CASRGASTGELFF.

V gene TRBV19 combines with J gene TRBJ1-1, with 9 bases that match TRBD1. The V gene's germline CDR1 is LNHDA and CDR2 SQIVND (reference sequence). The length of the CDR3 is 12 residues. After removal of 10 bases from V and 11 bases from J, the junction contained 11 bases not matched to a gene. CDR3: CATGQDRGVAFF. The CDR3 nucleotides read TGTGCCACAGGACAGGACAGGGGTGTTGCTTTCTTT.

The sample holds one count of this clonotype. The chain recombines TRBV6-1 with TRBJ1-6; D unresolved. CDR3 length equals 16 residues. Trimming took 6 bases from V and 5 from J, leaving 17 bases between them. CDR1 is MNHNS, CDR2 SASEGT, per germline. CDR3 sequence reads: CASSAYFGVNNSPLHF. The CDR3 DNA reads TGTGCCAGCAGCGCCTACTTTGGTGTAAATAATTCACCCCTCCACTTT.

The rearrangement joins TRBV29-1 to TRBJ1-3; weak D call: TRBD1 (5 bases). V lost 5 bases and J lost 0, with 14 bases in between. The germline CDR1 and CDR2 sequences are SQVTM and ANQGSEA. There are 15 residues in the CDR3. The CDR3 sequence: CSVLDSDGSGNTIYF. For the CDR3, the DNA is TGCAGCGTTCTTGACAGCGACGGCTCTGGAAACACCATATATTTT.

In its sample, this clonotype was seen many times. The chain employs TRBV20-1 and TRBJ2-5, with TRBD1 as a possible D gene (6 bases). V lost 3 bases and J lost 5, with 13 bases in between. The V gene's germline CDR1 is DFQATT and CDR2 SNEGSKA (reference sequence). The CDR3 has 13 residues. The chain's CDR3 is CSASDRSGETQYF. DNA for the CDR3: TGCAGTGCTAGTGACAGGTCAGGGGAGACCCAGTACTTC.

This clonotype has ten or more counts. J is TRBJ1-1 and V is TRBV27; D gene uncertain. CDR1 and CDR2 (germline): MNHEY, SMNVEV (reference sequence). The V gene lost 4 bases and the J gene lost 1 base, with 7 bases spanning the gap. This CDR3 region has 13 residues. The CDR3 spells CASSWSGNTEAFF. The CDR3 DNA sequence: TGTGCCAGCAGTTGGTCCGGGAACACTGAAGCTTTCTTT.

This clonotype was recorded at least ten times. The rearrangement uses TRBV28 and TRBJ2-7, with D unresolved. This CDR3 spans 13 amino acids. V was clipped by 9 bases and J by 0 bases, with 12 bases between them. The germline V gene encodes CDR1 MDHEN and CDR2 SYDVKM. CDR3 nucleotide sequence: TGTGCCAGACCTCGCGGAAACTCCTACGAGCAGTACTTC. Translation gives CARPRGNSYEQYF. The variable domain in full, completed from reference TRBV28 and TRBJ2-7, reads DVKVTQSSRYLVKRTGEKVFLECVQDMDHENMFWYRQDPGLGLRLIYFSYDVKMKEKGDIPEGYSVSREKKERFSLILESASTNQTSMYLCARPRGNSYEQYFGPGTRLTVT.

A few counts support this clonotype. V gene TRBV7-2 combines with J gene TRBJ1-3; D might be TRBD1 (6 bases). This CDR3 contains 13 residues. CDR1 SGHTA and CDR2 FQGNSA come from the germline V gene. V was cut by 2 bases and J by 12 bases, with 14 bases left in between. CDR3 region: CASSLMGAQGIYF. CDR3 bases: TGTGCCAGCAGCTTAATGGGGGCGCAGGGCATATATTTT.

This clonotype was seen ten or more times. This rearrangement joins TRBV7-9 to TRBJ2-6; a possible D gene is TRBD2 (5 bases). Germline V gives CDR1 SEHNR, CDR2 FQNEAQ (reference sequence). The CDR3 has 16 residues. Trimming removed 3 bases from V and 2 bases from J, with 11 bases in between. CDR3: CASSFSPGTGANVLTF. CDR3 DNA: TGTGCCAGCAGCTTTAGCCCGGGGACTGGGGCCAACGTCCTGACTTTC.